Listed below are T cell receptor beta chains from one sample, sequenced in a study of beta chain features in type 1 diabetes. Data came from immunoSEQ multiplex PCR; TCRdb stores just in-frame clones and leaves some out. The data hold 140,000 or so clones, with 10% observed a single time. Sample: naive CD4+ T cells from blood. These receptor sequences come from a man aged 18-30 years in good health. CDR3s include the opening cysteine and the closing phenylalanine or tryptophan. Each record gives: D gene, J gene, clone size, V gene, CDR3 DNA, CDR3 protein. The D gene is left open where the match is weak. Only part of the rows carry a size: once, few, many, or a class if the clone is expanded.

TRBD1	TRBJ1-2	few	TRBV10-3	TGTGCCATCAGTGTTGTGACAGGGGGCGACGCCTACACCTTC	CAISVVTGGDAYTF
TRBD1	TRBJ2-7	-	TRBV4-1	TGCGCCAGCAGCTATGGACAGGGAGAGCAGTACTTC	CASSYGQGEQYF
-	TRBJ2-3	few	TRBV27	TGTGCCAGCAGCTCCATCTCAGTAGATACGCAGTATTTT	CASSSISVDTQYF
-	TRBJ1-1	few	TRBV18	TGTGCCAGCTCAGCCGGACACTTCAACACTGAAGCTTTCTTT	CASSAGHFNTEAFF
TRBD1	TRBJ2-7	many	TRBV30	TGTGCCTGGAATACAGGGGGTAGGGAGCAGTACTTC	CAWNTGGREQYF
-	TRBJ2-1	-	TRBV5-6	TGTGCCAGCACCAAACGCACGATAGCGCGGGCCAATGAGCAGTTCTTC	CASTKRTIARANEQFF
-	TRBJ2-2	few	TRBV5-1	TGCGCCAGCAGCTTGGTCATCCCCACAGGGACCATCGGGACCGGGGAGCTGTTTTTT	CASSLVIPTGTIGTGELFF
TRBD2	TRBJ2-7	-	TRBV7-2	TGTGCCAGCAGCTTAGTGTCCAGCGGGGGGGCCTACGAGCAGTACTTC	CASSLVSSGGAYEQYF
TRBD1	TRBJ1-6	-	TRBV7-8	TGTGCCAGCAGCTTACGTCAGGGGGCATCAGGTTCACCCCTCCACTTT	CASSLRQGASGSPLHF
-	TRBJ2-5	few	TRBV2	TGTGCCAGCAGTGCCCTGGGGGGGCCCGAGAAGCAGTACTTC	CASSALGGPEKQYF
TRBD1	TRBJ1-2	-	TRBV28	TGTGCCAGCACAGGGGGATATGGCTACACCTTC	CASTGGYGYTF
TRBD1	TRBJ1-4	-	TRBV9	TGTGCCAGCAGCGGACAAGGGGGGGACAGGGGCATGCGCGGTGAAAAACTGTTTTTT	CASSGQGGDRGMRGEKLFF
-	TRBJ1-4	-	TRBV30	TGTGCCTGGAGTGGCCGCAGGTCTAATGAAAAACTGTTTTTT	CAWSGRRSNEKLFF
-	TRBJ2-3	few	TRBV6-5	TGTGCCAGCAGTTACTCGAAAGCGGCCACAGATACGCAGTATTTT	CASSYSKAATDTQYF
TRBD1	TRBJ1-2	-	TRBV19	TGTGCCAGTAGTAACCCCGGGACAGCGGACTATGGCTACACCTTC	CASSNPGTADYGYTF
-	TRBJ1-1	-	TRBV2	TGTGCCAGCGGGGACATGTTTTTCGCTGAAGCTTTCTTT	CASGDMFFAEAFF